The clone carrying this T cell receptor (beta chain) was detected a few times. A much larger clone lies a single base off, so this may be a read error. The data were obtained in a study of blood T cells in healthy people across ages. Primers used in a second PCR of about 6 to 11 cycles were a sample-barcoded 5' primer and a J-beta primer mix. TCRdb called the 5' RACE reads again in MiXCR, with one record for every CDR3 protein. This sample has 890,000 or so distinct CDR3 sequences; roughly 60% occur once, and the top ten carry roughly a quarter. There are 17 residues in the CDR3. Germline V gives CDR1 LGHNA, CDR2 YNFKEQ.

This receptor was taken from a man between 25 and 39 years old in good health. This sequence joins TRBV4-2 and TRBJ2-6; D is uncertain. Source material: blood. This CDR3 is CASSQVEGAPGTNVLTF. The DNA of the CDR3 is TGTGCCAGCAGCCAAGTTGAAGGTGCCCCTGGGACCAACGTCCTGACTTTC.